The 9 T cell receptor beta chains listed next were all sequenced from one sample in a study of radiotherapy plus CTLA-4 blockade in lung cancer (dated by TCRdb to between 2017 and 2018). Library preparation used the immunoSEQ multiplex PCR assay. The table comes from immuneACCESS by way of TCRdb, which keeps in-frame sequences with V and J called. Part of the clones is missing from these tables; in studies checked, under half for an unresolved V gene and the rest for unknown reasons. For this sample there are tens of thousands of clones; more than 70% appear just once. 11% of the sample comes from the top ten. The input for sequencing was peripheral blood, taken from a patient treated with radiotherapy plus ipilimumab. The receptors here all came from a human donor with non-small cell lung cancer who had stable disease on radiotherapy plus ipilimumab.

V is TRBV28 and J is TRBJ1-2, with 7 bases that match TRBD1. After removal of 6 bases from V and 0 bases from J, the junction contained 7 bases not matched to a gene. The CDR3 extends over 15 amino acids. The V gene's germline CDR1 is MDHEN and CDR2 SYDVKM. The CDR3 spells CASRRQGGANYGYTF. The CDR3 bases are TGTGCCAGCAGGCGTCAGGGGGGTGCTAACTATGGCTACACCTTC.

This clone was counted only a few times. The chain recombines TRBV5-4 with TRBJ2-7, with 12 nucleotides matching TRBD1. V was pared by 3 bases and J by 7 bases, with 8 bases of the junction left unmatched. The CDR3 sequence is 15 residues long. Germline V gene data show CDR1 as SGHNT and CDR2 as YYREEE (reference sequence). The CDR3 sequence is CASSYTGTGGREQYF. The CDR3 bases are TGTGCCAGCAGCTACACCGGGACAGGGGGCCGAGAGCAGTACTTC.

This rearrangement joins TRBV5-1 to TRBJ2-4; 8 bases line up with TRBD2. V shed 2 bases and J 5 bases; nucleotides not matched to a gene: 3. CDR3 length: 14 residues. Germline V CDR1 and CDR2: SGHRS, YFSETQ. CDR3 sequence: CASSFGGAQNIQYF. CDR3 bases: TGCGCCAGCAGCTTCGGGGGGGCTCAAAACATTCAGTACTTC.

The chain carries TRBV4-3 and TRBJ1-2, with TRBD1 identical over 7 bases. The CDR3 spans 13 residues. The V segment lost 1 base and the J segment 7 bases; nucleotides outside the gene matches: 3. Germline lookup yields CDR1 LGHNA and CDR2 YSLEER. In DNA form, the CDR3 reads TGCGCCAGCAGCCAAGCCGACAGGGCTGGCTACACCTTC. This translates into CASSQADRAGYTF.

V gene TRBV5-1 combines with J gene TRBJ2-3; 7 positions agree with TRBD1. V gave up 1 base and J gave up 2 bases; unmatched junction bases: 7. The CDR3 covers 16 residues. CDR1 and CDR2 from the germline V gene are SGHRS and YFSETQ. The CDR3 protein is CASSLSRGRVTDTQYF. The CDR3 DNA is TGCGCCAGCAGCTTGTCGAGGGGGCGCGTCACAGATACGCAGTATTTT.

The chain employs TRBV28 and TRBJ2-2; 8 positions agree with TRBD1. The CDR3 is made up of 17 amino acids. Germline V gives CDR1 MDHEN, CDR2 SYDVKM. The ends lost 5 bases at V and 1 base at J; junction bases unmatched: 9. CDR3 protein: CASSLSYRGLNTGELFF. Written as DNA, the CDR3 is TGTGCCAGCAGTCTAAGTTACAGGGGGTTGAACACCGGGGAGCTGTTTTTT.

CDR3 sequence: CASSLQYNEQFF. CDR3 bases: TGTGCCAGCAGCTTACAGTACAATGAGCAGTTCTTC. This chain joins TRBV5-4 and TRBJ2-1; D gene unclear. CDR3 length: 12 residues. CDR1 and CDR2 (germline): SGHNT, YYREEE (reference sequence). V was trimmed by 2 bases and J by 4 bases, leaving 4 bases between them.

V gene TRBV7-7 combines with J gene TRBJ2-1; a weak D match, TRBD2 (6 bases). V gave up 1 base and J gave up 7 bases, with 8 bases separating them. Germline loops: CDR1 SSHAT, CDR2 FNYEAQ (reference sequence). The CDR3 is made up of 13 amino acids. CDR3 sequence: CASSLGGRNEQFF. DNA of the CDR3: TGTGCCAGCAGCTTAGGGGGGAGGAATGAGCAGTTCTTC. Variable domain in full (rest from reference TRBV7-7 and TRBJ2-1): GAGVSQSPRYKVTKRGQDVTLRCDPISSHATLYWYQQALGQGPEFLTYFNYEAQPDKSGLPSDRFSAERPEGSISTLTIQRTEQRDSAMYRCASSLGGRNEQFFGPGTRLTVL.

The table lists this clone with a count of one. This chain links TRBV5-1 with TRBJ2-5, with TRBD2 matching 7 bases. CDR1 is SGHRS, CDR2 YFSETQ, per germline. V trimming: 7 bases; J trimming: 3 bases; junction bases outside the gene matches: 0. CDR3 length: 11 residues. The CDR3 region is CASGGEETQYF. CDR3 coding DNA: TGCGCCAGCGGGGGGGAAGAGACCCAGTACTTC.